These 25 T cell receptor beta chains were sequenced from one sample in a study of T cell changes during pregnancy in multiple sclerosis. The table came from immunoSEQ multiplex PCR; TCRdb's copy has only in-frame clones and leaves some out. Altogether tens of thousands of clones are present, over 90% being singletons, with the ten largest covering approximately 2.2%. The sample consisted of peripheral blood, taken in the third trimester of pregnancy. These receptor sequences come from a female donor with multiple sclerosis, enrolled in a pregnancy study.

This chain uses TRBV28 with TRBJ1-2; the match to TRBD1 covers 8 bases. The germline gives CDR1 MDHEN, CDR2 SYDVKM. Germline trimming cut 5 bases from V and 5 bases from J; bases unmatched to any gene: 7. This CDR3 is built from 14 residues. This CDR3 reads CASSRQGMGYGYTF. The CDR3 nucleotides are TGTGCCAGCAGTCGACAGGGGATGGGGTATGGCTACACCTTC.

This chain links TRBV2 with TRBJ2-4; 7 nucleotides agree with TRBD1. Trimming cost V 10 bases and J 6 bases; bases outside gene matches: 6. The CDR3 runs to 12 residues. Germline values: CDR1 SNHLY, CDR2 FYNNEI. The CDR3 loop reads CATRGDRNIQYF. The DNA of the CDR3 is TGTGCCACGAGAGGGGACAGAAACATTCAGTACTTC.

V is TRBV30 and J is TRBJ2-2, with 7 bases matching TRBD1. There are 15 residues in the CDR3. Germline V gives CDR1 GTSNPN, CDR2 SVGIG (reference sequence). Unmatched junction bases numbered 8, after V lost 3 bases and J lost 4 bases. The DNA for the CDR3 is TGTGCCTGGAGCGACAGGGTTTTTATCACCGGGGAGCTGTTTTTT. As protein: CAWSDRVFITGELFF.

The chain has TRBV19 and TRBJ1-5; perhaps TRBD1 as D (6 bases). The CDR3 is made up of 14 amino acids. Trimming cost V 4 bases and J 3 bases, with 10 bases left between them. Germline V gives CDR1 LNHDA, CDR2 SQIVND (reference sequence). The CDR3 sequence: CASSTTGNNQPQHF. In DNA form, the CDR3 reads TGTGCCAGTAGTACCACAGGGAACAATCAGCCCCAGCATTTT.

This sequence joins TRBV30 and TRBJ2-7; 9 nucleotides line up with TRBD1. The junction had 10 bases not matched to a gene; V was cut back by 0 bases and J by 7 bases. The V gene's germline CDR1 is GTSNPN and CDR2 SVGIG (reference sequence). This CDR3 has 15 residues. The CDR3 DNA reads as TGTGCCTGGAGTGTACTTAACAGGGGGCGCTGGGAGCAGTACTTC. Translation gives CAWSVLNRGRWEQYF. The variable domain in full, with the rest retrieved from reference TRBV30 and TRBJ2-7, is SQTIHQWPATLVQPVGSPLSLECTVEGTSNPNLYWYRQAAGRGLQLLFYSVGIGQISSEVPQNLSASRPQDRQFILSSKKLLLSDSGFYLCAWSVLNRGRWEQYFGPGTRLTVT.

The chain employs TRBV28 and TRBJ2-1, with 8 nucleotides matching TRBD2. Germline CDR1 MDHEN, CDR2 SYDVKM. V dropped 2 bases and J dropped 6; count of bases not matched to a gene: 6. The CDR3 has 15 amino acids. This CDR3 reads CASSLGGRIANEQFF. The CDR3 nucleotides are TGTGCCAGCAGTTTAGGCGGGAGGATCGCCAATGAGCAGTTCTTC. The whole variable domain, remainder taken from reference TRBV28 and TRBJ2-1, is DVKVTQSSRYLVKRTGEKVFLECVQDMDHENMFWYRQDPGLGLRLIYFSYDVKMKEKGDIPEGYSVSREKKERFSLILESASTNQTSMYLCASSLGGRIANEQFFGPGTRLTVL.

This chain joins TRBV7-8 and TRBJ2-3, with 15 positions matching TRBD2. The germline gives CDR1 SGHVS, CDR2 FQNEAQ. The junction had 17 bases not matched to a gene; V was cut back by 2 bases and J by 5 bases. The CDR3 covers 21 residues. The CDR3 region has the DNA TGTGCCAGCAGCTTATCTCACAAAAACCCGGGACTAGCGGGAGGAATAGATACGCAGTATTTT. Residues: CASSLSHKNPGLAGGIDTQYF.

V is TRBV28 and J is TRBJ2-5, with 8 bases lining up with TRBD2. The germline V gene has CDR1 MDHEN and CDR2 SYDVKM. CDR3 length: 15 residues. Trimming cost V 6 bases and J 6 bases; bases outside gene matches: 12. The DNA of the CDR3 is TGTGCCAGCAGCCCCCGGAGAGCGGGAGTGAAGACCCAGTACTTC. It specifies CASSPRRAGVKTQYF.

This rearrangement joins TRBV7-2 to TRBJ1-2; D call uncertain. The CDR3 consists of 12 residues. V was clipped by 2 bases and J by 8 bases, with 9 bases between them. Germline V CDR1 and CDR2: SGHTA, FQGNSA. CDR3 residues: CASSLFEVGYTF. The CDR3 DNA reads TGTGCCAGCAGCTTATTTGAGGTCGGCTACACCTTC.

This chain connects TRBV21-1 to TRBJ2-1; the table calls TRBD2, which could not be checked here. TRBV21-1 is flagged as a pseudogene. The CDR3 covers 16 residues. For the CDR3, the DNA is TGTGCCAGGCCACTGAATCTAGCGGGATCCTACAATGAGCAGTTCTTC. Translation: CARPLNLAGSYNEQFF.

This clone was found once. The V and J genes are TRBV29-1 and TRBJ2-5; 8 bases are shared with TRBD1. V gave up 6 bases and J gave up 5 bases; unmatched junction bases: 8. The germline CDR1 and CDR2 sequences are SQVTM and ANQGSEA. This CDR3 has 13 residues. The CDR3 region is CSVGRTGTETQYF. The CDR3 nucleotides read TGCAGCGTGGGGCGGACAGGGACGGAGACCCAGTACTTC. The complete variable domain, with remaining parts taken from reference TRBV29-1 and TRBJ2-5, reads SAVISQKPSRDICQRGTSLTIQCQVDSQVTMMFWYRQQPGQSLTLIATANQGSEATYESGFVIDKFPISRPNLTFSTLTVSNMSPEDSSIYLCSVGRTGTETQYFGPGTRLLVL.

V is TRBV29-1 and J is TRBJ1-5; possibly TRBD1 for D (6 bases). CDR1 and CDR2 from the germline V gene are SQVTM and ANQGSEA. The CDR3 has 13 amino acids. With 4 bases removed from V and 4 bases from J, the gap between germline ends came to 11 bases. The CDR3 reads CSVASQGNQPQHF. CDR3 bases: TGCAGCGTTGCTTCCCAGGGGAATCAGCCCCAGCATTTT.

The V gene is TRBV27, the J gene TRBJ2-7; tentative D call: TRBD2 (6 bases). Germline CDR1 and CDR2: MNHEY and SMNVEV (reference sequence). The CDR3 spans 12 residues. This chain's CDR3 is CVTRRLVYEQYF. DNA for the CDR3: TGTGTGACCCGGAGACTAGTCTACGAGCAGTACTTC.

The chain combines TRBV10-3 with TRBJ2-3; D is perhaps TRBD2 (6 bases). Germline CDR1 reads ENHRY; CDR2 reads SYGVKD. CDR3 size: 18 residues. With 0 bases removed from V and 5 bases from J, the gap between germline ends came to 21 bases. The CDR3 loop reads CAISESGVTSSSGDTQYF. CDR3 nucleotides: TGTGCCATCAGTGAGTCGGGGGTAACTAGCAGCTCGGGAGATACGCAGTATTTT.

This chain connects TRBV7-6 to TRBJ1-1; no reliable D call. Per the germline V gene, CDR1 is SGHVS and CDR2 is FNYEAQ. V was clipped by 5 bases and J by 3 bases, with 10 bases between them. The CDR3 has 13 residues. CDR3 residues: CASSPPGYTEAFF. The CDR3 coding sequence is TGTGCCAGCAGCCCCCCGGGATACACTGAAGCTTTCTTT.

This clone was detected only once. This sequence joins TRBV6-5 and TRBJ2-5, with TRBD1 matching over 12 bases. The CDR3 has 15 residues. Unmatched junction bases numbered 7, after V lost 6 bases and J lost 5 bases. Germline V gene sequence: CDR1 MNHEY, CDR2 SVGAGI. Written as DNA, the CDR3 is TGTGCCAGCAGCCCGGGACAGGGGGCAGGGGAGACCCAGTACTTC. It codes for CASSPGQGAGETQYF.

For the CDR3, the DNA is TGTGCCAGTAGTTCACAGGGTTTACCTAGCACAGATACGCAGTATTTT. As protein: CASSSQGLPSTDTQYF. The chain employs TRBV19 and TRBJ2-3, with D possibly being TRBD1 (6 bases). Trimming removed 5 bases from V and 0 bases from J, with 15 bases in between. The CDR3 spans 16 residues. Germline V gives CDR1 LNHDA, CDR2 SQIVND (reference sequence).

This chain joins TRBV9 and TRBJ1-5; D uncertain. V was shortened by 2 bases and J by 3 bases, with 6 bases between the two germline ends. Germline V lookup: CDR1 SGDLS, CDR2 YYNGEE. CDR3 length equals 13 residues. CDR3: CASSVTTNQPQHF. CDR3 coding DNA: TGTGCCAGCAGCGTCACTACCAATCAGCCCCAGCATTTT.

The rearrangement links TRBV25-1 to TRBJ1-2; D is unclear. CDR3 length: 14 amino acids. Per germline, CDR1 MGHDK and CDR2 SYGVNS. V was cut by 2 bases and J by 6 bases, with 13 bases left in between. The CDR3: CASSERLVTNGYTF. CDR3 nucleotides: TGTGCCAGCAGTGAACGTTTAGTTACTAATGGCTACACCTTC.

The rearrangement links TRBV6-4 to TRBJ2-3; 7 nucleotides align to TRBD2. Trimming took 2 bases from V and 3 from J; bases not matched to a gene: 5. CDR1 and CDR2 from the germline V gene are MRHNA and SNTAGT. CDR3 length equals 15 residues. CDR3: CASSDEGRETDTQYF. The CDR3 nucleotides read TGTGCCAGCAGTGACGAGGGGAGGGAGACAGATACGCAGTATTTT.

The V and J genes are TRBV6-5 and TRBJ1-1, with 7 bases aligning to TRBD1. Germline CDR1 reads MNHEY; CDR2 reads SVGAGI. The CDR3 runs 14 residues. The ends lost 2 bases at V and 6 bases at J; junction bases unmatched: 6. CDR3 sequence: CASSYRQGEAEAFF. The CDR3 DNA reads TGTGCCAGCAGTTACCGACAGGGAGAGGCTGAAGCTTTCTTT.

J is TRBJ1-2 and V is TRBV29-1; 8 nucleotides line up with TRBD1. This CDR3 spans 13 amino acids. Per the germline V gene, CDR1 is SQVTM and CDR2 is ANQGSEA. Unmatched junction bases numbered 7, after V lost 7 bases and J lost 3 bases. For the CDR3, the DNA is TGCAGCGCAATGACAGGGGAGGACTATGGCTACACCTTC. Translated: CSAMTGEDYGYTF.

This chain uses TRBV19 with TRBJ2-2, with no clear D. The ends were cut back, 5 bases at V and 0 bases at J, with 16 bases in the middle. The CDR3 sequence is 17 residues long. The germline V gene encodes CDR1 LNHDA and CDR2 SQIVND (reference sequence). CDR3 DNA sequence: TGTGCCAGTAGTCCGTCTTTCCAGGCTGCGAACACCGGGGAGCTGTTTTTT. Encoded protein: CASSPSFQAANTGELFF.

The chain has TRBV19 and TRBJ1-5, with 8 bases matching TRBD1. CDR3 length: 15 residues. Germline assignment: CDR1 LNHDA and CDR2 SQIVND (reference sequence). V shed 8 bases and J 6 bases; nucleotides not matched to a gene: 12. The CDR3 bases are TGTGCCAGTCTACCACAGGGGGATTTTAGTCAGCCCCAGCATTTT. It encodes CASLPQGDFSQPQHF.

The J gene is TRBJ2-7, the V gene TRBV2; possible D gene TRBD1, 5 bases. The CDR3 runs 15 residues. Trimming took 8 bases from V and 2 from J, leaving 19 bases between them. Per the germline V gene, CDR1 is SNHLY and CDR2 is FYNNEI. DNA of the CDR3: TGTGCCAGCGCTAAAAGACAGACTTACACCTACGAGCAGTACTTC. As protein: CASAKRQTYTYEQYF.